This T cell receptor beta chain was found in a study of CD4 T cells in relation to SARS-CoV-2 and coronaviruses. Study background: PBMCs were cultured with antigen for 10 days before TCR beta sequencing. No peptide or an HIV-1 Nef peptide pool served as negative control. Findings of the study overall: Around two thirds of donors had memory CD4+ clonotypes crossrecognizing SARS-CoV-2 and common cold coronavirus spike. Pre-pandemic and post-infection samples never came from the same donor.

Regarding this clone: Its specificity is not known.

CD4+ T cells from unexposed donors were obtained before the COVID-19 pandemic (2011-2018). CD4+ T cells were isolated from the cells after more than nine days of culture. Germline lookup yields CDR1 WSHSY and CDR2 SAAADI. This CDR3 comprises 16 residues. The V and J ends lost 0 bases and 6 bases, in that order; junction bases with no gene match: 7. The table came from immunoSEQ multiplex PCR; TCRdb's copy has only in-frame clones and leaves some out. This table holds some 25,000 clones, 70% to 80% found once. The chain has TRBV10-2 and TRBJ2-7; 11 nucleotides agree with TRBD2. Input material: CD4+ T cells from PBMCs, cultured in vitro. The sequence was obtained from a human donor in good health. The CDR3 region has the DNA TGCGCCAGCAGTGAGTCGACCGGGACTAGCGGTTTCGAGCAGTACTTC. It translates to CASSESTGTSGFEQYF.